These 9 T cell receptor beta chains originate from one sample sequenced in a study of liver allograft versus peripheral blood T cells. Study-level information: Repertoires of T cell receptors in transplanted livers were compared with recipients' peripheral blood repertoires.

TCRdb re-called the reads with MiXCR, one entry per CDR3 protein. This table has 7,500 to 8,500 distinct CDR3 sequences, roughly 18% appearing once. Receptors originate from a human patient who had a liver transplant. Some of the T cells may derive from the graft donor.

This clonotype was detected only a few times. This chain uses TRBV6-5 with TRBJ2-5, with 14 bases lining up with TRBD2. This CDR3 has 16 residues. Germline-derived CDR1 and CDR2 are MNHEY and SVGAGI. V shed 6 bases, J shed 2 bases, and the junction held 5 bases outside the gene matches. The CDR3 nucleotides are TGTGCCAGCAGGAGACTAGCGGGGGGGAAACAAGAGACCCAGTACTTC. It is translated as CASRRLAGGKQETQYF.

There are a few counts of this clonotype. The chain carries TRBV20-1 and TRBJ1-2, with TRBD1 as a possible D gene (5 bases). Germline V lookup: CDR1 DFQATT, CDR2 SNEGSKA (reference sequence). Between the trimmed V and J ends, which lost 0 bases and 2 bases, there was a span of 13 bases. The CDR3 totals 15 residues. The CDR3 region has the DNA TGCAGTGCTAGAGATCCCAGGGTGGCGAACTATGGCTACACCTTC. Translation: CSARDPRVANYGYTF.

This clonotype has only a few counts. Relative to the germline gene, one junction end is altered; a read error may explain this. The chain has TRBV14 and TRBJ2-7; possibly TRBD1 or TRBD2 for D (5 bases each). Germline CDR1 reads SGHDN; CDR2 reads FVKESK. The CDR3 runs 14 residues. The CDR3 loop reads CASNQKGTSYEQYF. CDR3 coding DNA: TGTGCCAGCAACCAAAAGGGGACCTCCTACGAGCAGTACTTC.

In its sample, this clonotype ranks as medium-sized (0.01 to 0.1%). The V call is TRBV7-9, the J call TRBJ1-1, with D hard to call. This CDR3 is built from 13 residues. Trimming took off 4 bases at V and 3 bases at J, with 9 bases between the two ends. The germline gives CDR1 SEHNR, CDR2 FQNEAQ (reference sequence). CDR3 in amino acids: CASSSQRDTEAFF. The DNA of the CDR3 is TGTGCCAGCAGCTCCCAGAGAGACACTGAAGCTTTCTTT.

The table lists this clonotype with many counts. This sequence joins TRBV27 and TRBJ1-6, with D unresolved. This CDR3 region has 15 residues. Germline V gene lookup returns CDR1 MNHEY and CDR2 SMNVEV (reference sequence). V was trimmed by 6 bases and J by 7 bases, leaving 16 bases between them. CDR3 protein: CASSPRGSANSPLHF. The CDR3 DNA reads TGTGCCAGCAGCCCTCGGGGTTCTGCCAATTCACCCCTCCACTTT.

In this sample, this clonotype is medium-sized. The V gene is TRBV20-1, the J gene TRBJ1-1; D uncertain. Deletions cut 3 bases from V and 3 bases from J, with 14 bases between. Germline CDR1 and CDR2: DFQATT and SNEGSKA (reference sequence). The length of the CDR3 is 14 residues. This CDR3 reads CSARVLGLDTEAFF. The CDR3 coding sequence is TGCAGTGCTAGGGTCCTAGGCCTGGACACTGAAGCTTTCTTT.

In this sample, this clonotype is medium-sized. CDR3 sequence: CASSINWGNTEAFF. The DNA for the CDR3 is TGTGCCAGTAGTATAAATTGGGGGAACACTGAAGCTTTCTTT. The gene calls are TRBV19 and TRBJ1-1; D is undetermined. Germline loops: CDR1 LNHDA, CDR2 SQIVND (reference sequence). The CDR3 is 14 residues long. The V gene lost 2 bases and the J gene lost 1 base, with 8 bases spanning the gap.

In this sample, this clonotype is medium-sized. The chain is built from TRBV7-2 and TRBJ1-2; possibly TRBD1 for D (6 bases). Trimming removed 5 bases at V and 2 bases at J, with 6 bases between. The germline CDR1 and CDR2 sequences are SGHTA and FQGNSA. This CDR3 contains 12 residues. The chain's CDR3 is CASSTGNYGYTF. The DNA of the CDR3 is TGTGCCAGCAGCACAGGGAACTATGGCTACACCTTC.

This chain joins TRBV12-3 or TRBV12-4 and TRBJ1-1; a possible D gene is TRBD1 (6 bases). V lost 6 bases and J lost 1, with 9 bases in between. The CDR3 spans 13 residues. This CDR3 reads CASRQGGNTEAFF. The CDR3 DNA reads as TGTGCCAGCAGACAGGGTGGGAACACTGAAGCTTTCTTT.